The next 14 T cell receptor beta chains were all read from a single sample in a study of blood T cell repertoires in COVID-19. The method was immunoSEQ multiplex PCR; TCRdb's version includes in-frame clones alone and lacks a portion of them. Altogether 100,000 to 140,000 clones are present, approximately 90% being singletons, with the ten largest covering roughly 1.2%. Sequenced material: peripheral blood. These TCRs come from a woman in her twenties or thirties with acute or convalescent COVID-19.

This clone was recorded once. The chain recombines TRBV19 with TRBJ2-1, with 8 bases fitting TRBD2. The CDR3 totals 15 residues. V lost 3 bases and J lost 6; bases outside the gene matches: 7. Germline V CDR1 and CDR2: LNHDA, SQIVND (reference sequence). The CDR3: CASSMGASGLNEQFF. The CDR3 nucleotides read TGTGCCAGTAGTATGGGCGCTAGCGGGCTCAATGAGCAGTTCTTC.

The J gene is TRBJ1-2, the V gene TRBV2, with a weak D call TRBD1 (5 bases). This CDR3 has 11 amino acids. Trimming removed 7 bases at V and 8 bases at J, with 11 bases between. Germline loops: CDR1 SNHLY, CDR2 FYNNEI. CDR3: CASTEGTGYTF. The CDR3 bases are TGTGCCAGCACGGAGGGGACGGGCTACACCTTC. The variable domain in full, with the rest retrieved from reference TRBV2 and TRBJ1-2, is EPEVTQTPSHQVTQMGQEVILRCVPISNHLYFYWYRQILGQKVEFLVSFYNNEISEKSEIFDDQFSVERPDGSNFTLKIRSTKLEDSAMYFCASTEGTGYTFGSGTRLTVV.

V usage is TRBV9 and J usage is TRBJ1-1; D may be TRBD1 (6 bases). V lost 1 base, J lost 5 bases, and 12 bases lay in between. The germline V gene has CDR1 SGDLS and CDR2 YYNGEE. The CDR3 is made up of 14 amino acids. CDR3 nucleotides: TGTGCCAGCAGCGTAAGCGGGGGCCGAACTGAAGCTTTCTTT. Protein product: CASSVSGGRTEAFF.

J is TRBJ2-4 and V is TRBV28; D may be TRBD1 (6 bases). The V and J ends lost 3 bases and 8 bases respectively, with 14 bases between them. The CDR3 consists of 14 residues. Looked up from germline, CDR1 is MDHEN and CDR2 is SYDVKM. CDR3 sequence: CASSLSGGVDIQYF. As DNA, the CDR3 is TGTGCCAGCAGTTTGTCTGGGGGCGTAGACATTCAGTACTTC.

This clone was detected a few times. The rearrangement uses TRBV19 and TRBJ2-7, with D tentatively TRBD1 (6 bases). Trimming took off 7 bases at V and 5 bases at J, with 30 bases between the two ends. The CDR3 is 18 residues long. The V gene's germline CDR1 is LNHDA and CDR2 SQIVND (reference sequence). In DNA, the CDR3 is TGTGCCAGTACCCCGGGCAGGGGACCCCCTTTGGATGTCCACGAGCAGTACTTC. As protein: CASTPGRGPPLDVHEQYF.

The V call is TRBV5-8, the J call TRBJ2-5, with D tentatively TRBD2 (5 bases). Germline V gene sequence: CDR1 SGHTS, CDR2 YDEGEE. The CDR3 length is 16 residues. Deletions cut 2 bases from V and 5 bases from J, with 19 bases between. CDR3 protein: CASSLGREAQRETQYF. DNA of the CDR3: TGTGCCAGCAGCTTAGGACGGGAAGCCCAGCGGGAGACCCAGTACTTC. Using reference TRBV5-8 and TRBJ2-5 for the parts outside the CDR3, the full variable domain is EAGVTQSPTHLIKTRGQQATLRCSPISGHTSVYWYQQALGLGLQFLLWYDEGEERNRGNFPPRFSGRQFPNYSSELNVNALELEDSALYLCASSLGREAQRETQYFGPGTRLLVL.

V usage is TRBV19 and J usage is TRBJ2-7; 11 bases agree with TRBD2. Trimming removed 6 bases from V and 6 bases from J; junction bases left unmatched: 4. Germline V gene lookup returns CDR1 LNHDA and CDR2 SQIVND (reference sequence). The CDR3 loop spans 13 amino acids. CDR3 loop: CASRSGTSGEQYF. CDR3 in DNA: TGTGCCAGTAGATCCGGGACTAGCGGCGAGCAGTACTTC.

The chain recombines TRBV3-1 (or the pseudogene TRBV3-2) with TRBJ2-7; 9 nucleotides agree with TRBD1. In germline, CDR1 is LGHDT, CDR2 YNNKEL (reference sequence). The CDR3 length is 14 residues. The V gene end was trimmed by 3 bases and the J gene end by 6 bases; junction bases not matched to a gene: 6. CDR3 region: CASSHRDREGEQYF. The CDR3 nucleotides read TGTGCCAGCAGCCACCGGGACAGGGAGGGCGAGCAGTACTTC.

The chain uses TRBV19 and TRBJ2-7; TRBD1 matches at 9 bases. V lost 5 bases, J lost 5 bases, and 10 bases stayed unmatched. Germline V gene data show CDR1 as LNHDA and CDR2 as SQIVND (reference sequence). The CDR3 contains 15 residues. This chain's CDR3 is CASSSTGTGLDEQYF. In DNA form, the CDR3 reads TGTGCCAGTAGTTCCACCGGGACAGGGCTAGACGAGCAGTACTTC.

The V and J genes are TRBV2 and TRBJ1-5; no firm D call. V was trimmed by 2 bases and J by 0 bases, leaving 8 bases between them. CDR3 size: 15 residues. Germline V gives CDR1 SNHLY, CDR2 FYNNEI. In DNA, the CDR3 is TGTGCCAGCAGTGAACGACACCTTAGCAATCAGCCCCAGCATTTT. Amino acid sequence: CASSERHLSNQPQHF. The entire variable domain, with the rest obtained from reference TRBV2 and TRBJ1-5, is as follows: EPEVTQTPSHQVTQMGQEVILRCVPISNHLYFYWYRQILGQKVEFLVSFYNNEISEKSEIFDDQFSVERPDGSNFTLKIRSTKLEDSAMYFCASSERHLSNQPQHFGDGTRLSIL.

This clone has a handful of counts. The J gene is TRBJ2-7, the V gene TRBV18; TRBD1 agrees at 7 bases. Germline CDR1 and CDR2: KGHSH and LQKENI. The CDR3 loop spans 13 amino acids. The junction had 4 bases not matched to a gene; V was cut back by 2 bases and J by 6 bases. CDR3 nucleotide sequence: TGTGCCAGCTCACCAAAACAGGGGACCGAGCAGTACTTC. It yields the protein CASSPKQGTEQYF.

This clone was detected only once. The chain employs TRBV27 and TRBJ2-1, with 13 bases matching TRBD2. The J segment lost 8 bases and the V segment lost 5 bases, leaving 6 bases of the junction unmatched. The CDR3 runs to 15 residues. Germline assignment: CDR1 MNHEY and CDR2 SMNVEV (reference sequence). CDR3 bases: TGTGCCAGCAGTGCGACTAGCGGGGGGAGGTATGAGCAGTTCTTC. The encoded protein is CASSATSGGRYEQFF.

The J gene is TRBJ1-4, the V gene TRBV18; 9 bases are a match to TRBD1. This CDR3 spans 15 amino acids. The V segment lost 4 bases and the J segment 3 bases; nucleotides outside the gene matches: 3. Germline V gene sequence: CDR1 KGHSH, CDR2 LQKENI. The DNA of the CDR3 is TGTGCCAGCTCACAAGGGACAGGGCCTAATGAAAAACTGTTTTTT. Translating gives CASSQGTGPNEKLFF.

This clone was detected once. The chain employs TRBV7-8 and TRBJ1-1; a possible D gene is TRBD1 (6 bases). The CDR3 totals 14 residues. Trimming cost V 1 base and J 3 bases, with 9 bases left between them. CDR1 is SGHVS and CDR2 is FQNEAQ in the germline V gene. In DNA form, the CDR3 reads TGTGCCAGCAGCTTAGACAGGGTGGACACTGAAGCTTTCTTT. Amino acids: CASSLDRVDTEAFF.